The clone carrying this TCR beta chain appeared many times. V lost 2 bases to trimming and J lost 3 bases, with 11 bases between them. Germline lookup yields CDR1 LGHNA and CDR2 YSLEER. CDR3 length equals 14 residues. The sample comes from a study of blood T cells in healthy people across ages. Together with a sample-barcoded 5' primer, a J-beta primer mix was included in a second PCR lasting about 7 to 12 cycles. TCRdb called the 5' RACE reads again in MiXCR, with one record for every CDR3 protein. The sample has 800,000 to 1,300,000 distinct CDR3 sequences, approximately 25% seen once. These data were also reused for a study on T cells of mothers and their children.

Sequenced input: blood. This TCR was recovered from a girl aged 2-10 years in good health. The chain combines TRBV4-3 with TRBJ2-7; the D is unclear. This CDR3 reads CASSQLLGRYEQYF. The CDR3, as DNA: TGCGCCAGCAGCCAACTTTTGGGCCGCTACGAGCAGTACTTC.